Shown below are 26 T cell receptor beta chains from a single sample sequenced in a study of T cell responses to AZD1222 COVID-19 vaccine. Only in-frame clones appear in the TCRdb table, and some are missing; sequencing was by immunoSEQ multiplex PCR. The sample contains some 150,000 clones, around 90% of which appear only once. This sample comprised peripheral blood, obtained on day 0 of AZD1222 vaccination. The source of these receptors is an adult in good health.

The CDR3 region is CASSLGNTGELFF. The CDR3 DNA follows: TGTGCCAGTAGTCTGGGAAACACCGGGGAGCTGTTTTTT. V is TRBV19 and J is TRBJ2-2; D call uncertain. The CDR3 consists of 13 residues. Deletions cut 5 bases from V and 2 bases from J, with 6 bases between. Germline assignment: CDR1 LNHDA and CDR2 SQIVND (reference sequence). Combining the CDR3 with reference TRBV19 and TRBJ2-2 gives the whole variable domain DGGITQSPKYLFRKEGQNVTLSCEQNLNHDAMYWYRQDPGQGLRLIYYSQIVNDFQKGDIAEGYSVSREKKESFPLTVTSAQKNPTAFYLCASSLGNTGELFFGEGSRLTVL.

The chain employs TRBV19 and TRBJ2-1; no clear D. Trimming removed 4 bases from V and 5 bases from J, with 3 bases in between. The CDR3 consists of 11 residues. Looked up from germline, CDR1 is LNHDA and CDR2 is SQIVND (reference sequence). The CDR3 is CASSSHNEQFF. The CDR3 DNA reads as TGTGCCAGTAGTAGCCACAATGAGCAGTTCTTC.

This rearrangement joins TRBV5-8 to TRBJ2-7; 7 bases are shared with TRBD1. The V gene's germline CDR1 is SGHTS and CDR2 YDEGEE. The CDR3 has 14 amino acids. V was clipped by 5 bases and J by 0 bases; unmatched bases: 5. The CDR3 region is CASRKQGSSYEQYF. The CDR3, as DNA: TGTGCCAGCAGGAAACAGGGGAGCTCCTACGAGCAGTACTTC. The full variable domain, in which reference TRBV5-8 and TRBJ2-7 provide the parts outside the CDR3, is EAGVTQSPTHLIKTRGQQATLRCSPISGHTSVYWYQQALGLGLQFLLWYDEGEERNRGNFPPRFSGRQFPNYSSELNVNALELEDSALYLCASRKQGSSYEQYFGPGTRLTVT.

This chain uses TRBV9 with TRBJ1-2; 8 positions match TRBD1. Trimming removed 0 bases from V and 4 bases from J; junction bases left unmatched: 8. Germline values: CDR1 SGDLS, CDR2 YYNGEE. CDR3 length equals 16 residues. The CDR3: CASSVGGQGLIYGYTF. CDR3 nucleotides: TGTGCCAGCAGCGTAGGCGGACAGGGCCTAATCTATGGCTACACCTTC.

There are a few counts of this clone. This rearrangement joins TRBV6-2 or TRBV6-3 to TRBJ2-5; no reliable D call. The V gene lost 5 bases and the J gene lost 2 bases, with 9 bases spanning the gap. There are 13 residues in the CDR3. Germline values: CDR1 MNHEY, CDR2 SVGEGT. CDR3 nucleotide sequence: TGTGCCAGCAGTCGACGGACGCAAGAGACCCAGTACTTC. Protein: CASSRRTQETQYF.

The V call is TRBV7-9, the J call TRBJ2-7, with D possibly called TRBD1 or TRBD2 (6 bases each). This CDR3 region has 15 residues. V lost 1 base and J 4 bases, leaving 14 bases between the germline ends. Germline V CDR1 and CDR2: SEHNR, FQNEAQ (reference sequence). The CDR3 bases are TGTGCCAGCAGCTTAGGTCCGGGGGCAGAATACGAGCAGTACTTC. Its translation: CASSLGPGAEYEQYF.

The genes are TRBV6-1 and TRBJ2-1; 16 nucleotides align to TRBD2. The germline gives CDR1 MNHNS, CDR2 SASEGT. With V trimmed by 2 bases and J by 1 base, 5 bases remained unmatched. CDR3 length: 19 residues. The CDR3 reads CASSEPGLAGGWSYNEQFF. The CDR3 nucleotides are TGTGCCAGCAGTGAACCGGGACTAGCGGGAGGGTGGTCCTACAATGAGCAGTTCTTC.

The chain is built from TRBV5-6 and TRBJ1-5, with D possibly TRBD1 on 6 matching bases. V lost 3 bases and J 6 bases, leaving 7 bases between the germline ends. Looked up from germline, CDR1 is SGHDT and CDR2 is YYEEEE. The CDR3 runs to 12 residues. The CDR3 sequence is CASSSGAQPQHF. CDR3 sequence (DNA): TGTGCCAGCAGCTCGGGGGCTCAGCCCCAGCATTTT. Full variable domain (remainder filled in from reference TRBV5-6 and TRBJ1-5): DAGVTQSPTHLIKTRGQQVTLRCSPKSGHDTVSWYQQALGQGPQFIFQYYEEEERQRGNFPDRFSGHQFPNYSSELNVNALLLGDSALYLCASSSGAQPQHFGDGTRLSIL.

V gene TRBV28 combines with J gene TRBJ2-2; 11 nucleotides align to TRBD2. The germline V gene has CDR1 MDHEN and CDR2 SYDVKM. Unmatched junction bases numbered 7, after V lost 6 bases and J lost 4 bases. CDR3 size: 16 residues. CDR3 region: CASRIAGGPATGELFF. CDR3 bases: TGTGCCAGCAGAATAGCGGGAGGGCCGGCCACCGGGGAGCTGTTTTTT.

J is TRBJ2-1 and V is TRBV7-8; D call uncertain. The V end was cut by 5 bases, the J end by 0 bases, with 14 bases between. Germline V CDR1 and CDR2: SGHVS, FQNEAQ. The CDR3 totals 16 residues. The CDR3 sequence is CASSLDWPNSYNEQFF. CDR3 in DNA: TGTGCCAGCAGCCTAGACTGGCCTAACTCCTACAATGAGCAGTTCTTC.

V and J are TRBV7-8 and TRBJ1-2; the match to TRBD1 covers 10 bases. This CDR3 is 15 amino acids long. The J segment lost 2 bases and the V segment lost 7 bases, leaving 7 bases of the junction unmatched. Germline V gene lookup returns CDR1 SGHVS and CDR2 FQNEAQ. In nucleotides, the CDR3 is TGTGCCAGCACCCCGGGACAGGGGTCCAACTATGGCTACACCTTC. It translates to CASTPGQGSNYGYTF.

With respect to this clone: The junction does not match germline at one end; this may be a read error. The chain combines TRBV6-1 with TRBJ2-7; D possibly uses TRBD1 or TRBD2 (6 bases each). Germline CDR1 is MNHNS and CDR2 is SASEGT. The CDR3 has 13 residues. Here the CDR3 DNA reads TGTGCCAGCAATGAAAGGGGGGACGGAGAGCAGTACTTC. Amino acid sequence: CASNERGDGEQYF.

V and J are TRBV13 and TRBJ2-5, with D possibly being TRBD1 (6 bases). The V end was cut by 5 bases, the J end by 4 bases, with 20 bases between. CDR3 length: 16 residues. CDR1 and CDR2 from the germline V gene are PRHDT and FYEKMQ (reference sequence). CDR3 in DNA: TGTGCCAGCAGCGACACCGGGACAACGAGGGGAGAGACCCAGTACTTC. Protein product: CASSDTGTTRGETQYF.

Concerning this clone: The same CDR3 is also encoded by other DNA sequences in this sample. The CDR3 loop reads CASSPGAATNEKLFF. The DNA of the CDR3 is TGTGCCAGCAGTCCGGGTGCGGCAACTAATGAAAAACTGTTTTTT. This chain joins TRBV27 and TRBJ1-4; D unresolved. Germline CDR1 reads MNHEY; CDR2 reads SMNVEV (reference sequence). The V and J ends lost 5 bases and 0 bases respectively, with 10 bases between them. This CDR3 is built from 15 residues.

The rearrangement joins TRBV4-3 to TRBJ2-1; D unclear. Germline V gene sequence: CDR1 LGHNA, CDR2 YSLEER. The CDR3 length is 14 residues. Trimming stripped 0 bases from V and 4 bases from J, with 7 bases between. The CDR3 DNA follows: TGCGCCAGCAGCCAAGACCCCATATACAATGAGCAGTTCTTC. It encodes CASSQDPIYNEQFF.

V and J are TRBV30 and TRBJ2-7; D gene unclear. The CDR3 sequence is 13 residues long. Per the germline V gene, CDR1 is GTSNPN and CDR2 is SVGIG (reference sequence). Trimming pared 1 base from V and 9 bases from J, leaving 16 bases between. The CDR3 DNA follows: TGTGCCTGGAGTGGTGCTGCAGGCTTAACGCAGTACTTC. Translated: CAWSGAAGLTQYF.

The genes are TRBV28 and TRBJ1-4; D gene ambiguous. This CDR3 region has 12 residues. Germline V lookup: CDR1 MDHEN, CDR2 SYDVKM. V was clipped by 6 bases and J by 8 bases, with 10 bases between them. CDR3 amino acids: CASRMAAEKLFF. For the CDR3, the DNA is TGTGCCAGCAGAATGGCTGCGGAAAAACTGTTTTTT.

V gene TRBV28 combines with J gene TRBJ1-2, with 9 bases that match TRBD1. The V and J ends lost 5 bases and 6 bases, in that order; junction bases with no gene match: 10. Germline V gene lookup returns CDR1 MDHEN and CDR2 SYDVKM. The CDR3 is made up of 15 amino acids. In DNA, the CDR3 is TGTGCCAGCAGTCCTTTCCGGACAGGGGTAAATGGCTACACCTTC. It specifies CASSPFRTGVNGYTF.

This rearrangement joins TRBV4-1 to TRBJ1-2; 9 nucleotides align to TRBD1. The germline gives CDR1 MGHRA, CDR2 YSYEKL. There are 17 residues in the CDR3. The J segment lost 5 bases and the V segment lost 0 bases, leaving 10 bases of the junction unmatched. CDR3 sequence reads: CASSQDPRTGVYYGYTF. The CDR3 DNA reads TGCGCCAGCAGCCAAGACCCCCGGACAGGGGTATATTATGGCTACACCTTC.

The CDR3 reads CASSPPSGNTIYF. The DNA for the CDR3 is TGTGCCAGCAGCCCGCCCTCTGGAAACACCATATATTTT. J is TRBJ1-3 and V is TRBV11-2, with D uncertain. Germline-derived CDR1 and CDR2 are SGHAT and FQNNGV. The CDR3 length is 13 residues. Trimming shortened V by 5 bases and J by 0 bases, and 5 bases separated the two germline ends. Together with reference TRBV11-2 and TRBJ1-3, the CDR3 gives the full variable domain: EAGVAQSPRYKIIEKRQSVAFWCNPISGHATLYWYQQILGQGPKLLIQFQNNGVVDDSQLPKDRFSAERLKGVDSTLKIQPAKLEDSAVYLCASSPPSGNTIYFGEGSWLTVV.

The chain carries TRBV29-1 and TRBJ2-3, with TRBD2 matching over 11 bases. Unmatched junction bases numbered 9, after V lost 6 bases and J lost 10 bases. The CDR3 length is 13 residues. Germline loops: CDR1 SQVTM, CDR2 ANQGSEA. DNA for the CDR3: TGCAGCGTGACCCCGGGACTAGCGGCCTCGCAGTATTTT. It encodes CSVTPGLAASQYF.

The chain carries TRBV4-1 and TRBJ1-5, with D unclear. The V end lost 3 bases, the J end lost 0 bases, and 3 bases lay between the germline ends. The CDR3 sequence is 13 residues long. Per the germline V gene, CDR1 is MGHRA and CDR2 is YSYEKL. The CDR3 sequence: CASSHTSNQPQHF. CDR3 nucleotides: TGCGCCAGCAGCCACACTAGCAATCAGCCCCAGCATTTT.

Notes on this clone: A junction end diverges from the germline sequence, so it may reflect a read error. In DNA, the CDR3 is TGTGCCAGCAGCTTTCAACAGGGTACTGAGGCTTTCTTT. It encodes CASSFQQGTEAFF. The V call is TRBV11-2, the J call TRBJ1-1; a weak D match, TRBD1 (6 bases). CDR3 length: 13 amino acids. Germline lookup yields CDR1 SGHAT and CDR2 FQNNGV.

The rearrangement uses TRBV6-2 or TRBV6-3 and TRBJ2-1, with 9 bases aligning to TRBD2. J was trimmed by 5 bases and V by 5 bases; bases with no gene match: 19. CDR1 and CDR2 (germline): MNHEY, SVGEGT. This CDR3 region has 19 residues. CDR3 loop: CASSLHMTSGQPIDNEQFF. In DNA form, the CDR3 reads TGTGCCAGCAGTCTCCACATGACTAGCGGCCAACCGATTGACAATGAGCAGTTCTTC.

The chain recombines TRBV28 with TRBJ1-3; 9 positions agree with TRBD1. This CDR3 is built from 14 residues. V lost 6 bases, J lost 0 bases, and 0 bases stayed unmatched. Looked up from germline, CDR1 is MDHEN and CDR2 is SYDVKM. The CDR3 DNA follows: TGTGCCAGCAGGGACAGGGGCTCTGGAAACACCATATATTTT. Translation: CASRDRGSGNTIYF.

The chain uses TRBV5-1 and TRBJ2-5; 10 bases fit TRBD2. V lost 1 base to trimming and J lost 4 bases; unmatched junction nucleotides: 4. Germline V gives CDR1 SGHRS, CDR2 YFSETQ. The CDR3 loop spans 15 amino acids. The CDR3 coding sequence is TGCGCCAGCAGCTTGCTTGGGACTAGCGCAGAGACCCAGTACTTC. Amino acids: CASSLLGTSAETQYF.